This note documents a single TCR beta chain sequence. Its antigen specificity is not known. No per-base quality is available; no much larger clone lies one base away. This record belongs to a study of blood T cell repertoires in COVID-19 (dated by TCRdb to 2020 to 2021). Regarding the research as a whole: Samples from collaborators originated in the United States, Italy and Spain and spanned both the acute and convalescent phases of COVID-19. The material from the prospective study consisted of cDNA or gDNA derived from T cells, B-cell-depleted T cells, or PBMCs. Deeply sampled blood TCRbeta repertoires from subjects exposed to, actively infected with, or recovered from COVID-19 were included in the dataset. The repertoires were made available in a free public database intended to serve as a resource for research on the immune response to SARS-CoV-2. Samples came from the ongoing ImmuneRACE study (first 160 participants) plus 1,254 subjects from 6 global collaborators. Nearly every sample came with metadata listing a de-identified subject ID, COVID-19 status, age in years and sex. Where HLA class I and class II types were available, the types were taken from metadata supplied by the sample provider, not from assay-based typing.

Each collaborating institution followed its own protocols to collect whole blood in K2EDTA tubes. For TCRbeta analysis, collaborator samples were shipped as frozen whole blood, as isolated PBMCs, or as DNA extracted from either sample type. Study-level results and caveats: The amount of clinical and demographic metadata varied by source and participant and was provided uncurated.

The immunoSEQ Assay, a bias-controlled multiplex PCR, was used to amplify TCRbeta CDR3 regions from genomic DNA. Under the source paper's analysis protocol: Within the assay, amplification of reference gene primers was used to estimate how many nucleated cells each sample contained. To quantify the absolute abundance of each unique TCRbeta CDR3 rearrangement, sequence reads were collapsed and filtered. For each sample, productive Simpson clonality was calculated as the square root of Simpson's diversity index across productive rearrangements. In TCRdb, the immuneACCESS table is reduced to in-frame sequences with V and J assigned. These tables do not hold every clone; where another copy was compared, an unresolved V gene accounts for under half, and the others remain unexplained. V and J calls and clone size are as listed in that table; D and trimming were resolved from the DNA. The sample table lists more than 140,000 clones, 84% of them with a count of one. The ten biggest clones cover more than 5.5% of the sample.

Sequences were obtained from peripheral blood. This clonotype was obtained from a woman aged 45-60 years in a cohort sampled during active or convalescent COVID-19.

The CDR3 sequence is CASSPAPGQGTDTQYF. DNA sequence: TGTGCCAGCAGCCCGGCACCGGGACAGGGCACAGATACGCAGTATTTT. The V and J segments used are TRBV7-3 and TRBJ2-3, with 8 bases matching TRBD1. Taken from cysteine to phenylalanine, the CDR3 has 16 residues. Kept here is only the CDR3 DNA, which spans 48 bases and is read in frame from base 1. Looking up the germline V gene yields CDR1 SGHTA and CDR2 FQGTGA. The germline V end is reduced by 5 bases and the J end by 1 base; junction bases left unmatched: 8.